The entry that follows covers one T cell receptor beta chain sequence. Its antigen is not known. This table comes from immunoSEQ multiplex PCR, and its TCRdb copy is limited to in-frame clones, with some not included. The sample lists under 550,000 clones; roughly 90% were seen once. The treatment: around 19 received Ad26.COV2.S at low or high dose, single or two shots; roughly five received placebo; per-sample allocation not given. The samples were gathered on day 63 after the first injection of vaccine or placebo. The vaccine antigen was prefusion-stabilized Wuhan SARS-CoV-2 spike. This record belongs to a study of Ad26.COV2.S vaccination and SARS-CoV-2 variants. Looking at the study overall: Donor got 5x10^10 or 1x10^11 viral particles of Ad26.COV2.S.

Whole-study results and caveats: Total responses of T cells may have been underestimated by the analyses of TCR breadth and depth. Substantial breadth was reportedly displayed by spike-specific CD8+ and CD4+ T cell responses after vaccination.

The V segment lost 1 base and the J segment 4 bases; nucleotides outside the gene matches: 5. This CDR3 contains 16 residues. In germline, CDR1 is LGHNT, CDR2 FRNRAP. The sequences come from peripheral blood, collected in a trial of Ad26.COV2.S vaccine versus placebo. The TCR originated in a person between 18 and 60 years old who received the Ad26.COV2.S COVID-19 vaccine or a placebo. V usage is TRBV12-5 and J usage is TRBJ2-1; 9 bases line up with TRBD1. CDR3 region: CASGLAGTGRYNEQFF. The CDR3 DNA sequence: TGTGCTAGTGGTTTGGCGGGGACAGGGAGATACAATGAGCAGTTCTTC.